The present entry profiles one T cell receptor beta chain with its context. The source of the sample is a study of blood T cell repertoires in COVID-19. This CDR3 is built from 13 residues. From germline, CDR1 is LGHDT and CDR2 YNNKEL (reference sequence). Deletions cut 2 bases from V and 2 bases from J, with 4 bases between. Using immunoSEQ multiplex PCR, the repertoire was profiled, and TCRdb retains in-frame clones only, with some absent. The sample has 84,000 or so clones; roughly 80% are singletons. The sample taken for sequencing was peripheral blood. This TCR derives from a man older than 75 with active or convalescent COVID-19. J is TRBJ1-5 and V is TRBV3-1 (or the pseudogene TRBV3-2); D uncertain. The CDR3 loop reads CASSQPGNQPQHF. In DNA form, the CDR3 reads TGTGCCAGCAGCCAACCAGGCAATCAGCCCCAGCATTTT.